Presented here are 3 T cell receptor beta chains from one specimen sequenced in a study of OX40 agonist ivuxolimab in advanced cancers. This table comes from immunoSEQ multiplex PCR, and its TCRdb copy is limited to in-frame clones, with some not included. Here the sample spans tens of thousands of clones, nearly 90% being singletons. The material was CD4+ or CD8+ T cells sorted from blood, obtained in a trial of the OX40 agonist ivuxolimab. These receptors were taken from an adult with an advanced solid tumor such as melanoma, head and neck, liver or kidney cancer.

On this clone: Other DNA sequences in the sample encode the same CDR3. In DNA, the CDR3 is TGTGCCAGCAGTTACTCAGCGGGATACTACGAGCAGTACTTC. This sequence encodes CASSYSAGYYEQYF. The chain employs TRBV6-6 and TRBJ2-7; 7 nucleotides agree with TRBD2. This CDR3 has 14 residues. Unmatched junction bases numbered 2, after V lost 0 bases and J lost 3 bases. Germline V gene data show CDR1 as MNHNY and CDR2 as SVGAGI (reference sequence).

The CDR3 region is CASSLWGTNEKLFF. The CDR3 bases are TGTGCCAGCAGCTTATGGGGGACTAATGAAAAACTGTTTTTT. The V call is TRBV7-2, the J call TRBJ1-4; the D gene is possibly TRBD1 (5 bases). In germline, CDR1 is SGHTA, CDR2 FQGNSA. The CDR3 runs 14 residues. Trimming stripped 2 bases from V and 2 bases from J, with 6 bases between.

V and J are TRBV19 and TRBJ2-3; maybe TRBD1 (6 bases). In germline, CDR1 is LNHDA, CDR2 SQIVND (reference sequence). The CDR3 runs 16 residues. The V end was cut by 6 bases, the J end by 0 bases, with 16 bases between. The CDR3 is CASSPPMGASTDTQYF. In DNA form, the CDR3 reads TGTGCCAGTAGCCCCCCCATGGGGGCCAGCACAGATACGCAGTATTTT. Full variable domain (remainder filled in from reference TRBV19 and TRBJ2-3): DGGITQSPKYLFRKEGQNVTLSCEQNLNHDAMYWYRQDPGQGLRLIYYSQIVNDFQKGDIAEGYSVSREKKESFPLTVTSAQKNPTAFYLCASSPPMGASTDTQYFGPGTRLTVL.